What follows is one TCR beta chain and its context. Its antigen remains unknown. This entry is derived from a study of blood T cells in healthy people across ages. Study-wide context: Using template switching, researchers captured about one barcoded beta molecule for each two T cells.

It was with a sample-barcoded 5' primer and a J-beta primer mix that a second PCR of about 6 to 12 cycles was run. Each CDR3 protein gets one entry after TCRdb re-called the 5' RACE reads with MiXCR. Here the sample spans 700,000 to 850,000 distinct CDR3 sequences, about 53% being singletons. Trimming pared 5 bases from V and 7 bases from J, leaving 15 bases between. CDR3 length: 13 residues. Each sample had at least 6 million PBMCs isolated. Findings and limits, study-wide: Considered underestimates were the diversity estimates obtained from one million T cells.

Sequencing was performed on blood. The chain links TRBV12-3 or TRBV12-4 to TRBJ2-7; D not resolved. This TCR derives from a man aged 80 or over in good health. CDR3 loop: CASSEAEYNEQYF. DNA of the CDR3: TGTGCCAGCAGTGAAGCTGAGTACAATGAGCAGTACTTC.